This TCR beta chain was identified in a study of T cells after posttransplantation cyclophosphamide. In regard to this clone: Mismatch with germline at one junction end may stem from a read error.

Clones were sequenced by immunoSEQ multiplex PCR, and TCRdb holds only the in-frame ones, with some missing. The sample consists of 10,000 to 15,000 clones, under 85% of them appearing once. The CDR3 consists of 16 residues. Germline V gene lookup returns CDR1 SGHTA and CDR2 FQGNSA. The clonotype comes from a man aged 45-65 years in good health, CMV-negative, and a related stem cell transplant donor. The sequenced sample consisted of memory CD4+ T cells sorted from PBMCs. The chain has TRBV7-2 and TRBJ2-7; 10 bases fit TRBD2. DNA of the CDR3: TGTGCCAGCAGCTTCTACAGCGGGGGGGCTCGTTCCCTACCGCACTTC. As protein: CASSFYSGGARSLPHF.